The clone carrying this T cell receptor beta chain has more than one count but fewer than ten. No antigen is known for it. This entry comes from a study of T cell repertoires in cytomegalovirus infection. TCRdb reanalysed the reads using MiXCR and keeps one entry per CDR3 protein. The sample has about 830,000 distinct CDR3 sequences; less than 35% are singletons. CDR1 is MNHNS and CDR2 is SASEGT in the germline V gene. This CDR3 comprises 13 residues. V lost 4 bases to trimming and J lost 4 bases; unmatched junction nucleotides: 3. The input for sequencing was cultured CD8+ T cells from PBMCs, taken from culture after CMV antigen stimulation. The TCR sequence derives from a human donor in good health (CMV status not recorded). Some clones in this sample may be carry-over from other donors' samples. The chain uses TRBV6-1 and TRBJ1-2, with 7 nucleotides matching TRBD1. CDR3 in DNA: TGTGCCAGCAGTGGTGGGGACAGCTATGGCTACACCTTC. It yields the protein CASSGGDSYGYTF.